One sample yielded the 25 T cell receptor beta chains listed below, sequenced in a study of radiotherapy plus CTLA-4 blockade in lung cancer. Repertoires were generated with immunoSEQ multiplex PCR, while TCRdb's copy carries only in-frame clones and drops some. Of 110,000 or so clones in the sample, 78% were seen once. This material consisted of peripheral blood, taken from a patient treated with radiotherapy plus ipilimumab. These receptors were collected from a human donor with non-small cell lung cancer who had a partial response to radiotherapy plus ipilimumab.

This clone appeared once. This chain joins TRBV19 and TRBJ1-5; D remains unclear. Trimming pared 0 bases from V and 9 bases from J, leaving 15 bases between. The germline V gene encodes CDR1 LNHDA and CDR2 SQIVND (reference sequence). This CDR3 spans 15 amino acids. CDR3 DNA: TGTGCCAGTAGTATAGACGTTGACGCGTCTAGGCCCCAGCATTTT. This gives the protein CASSIDVDASRPQHF.

The chain joins TRBV27 to TRBJ1-1; D possibly corresponds to TRBD1 (5 bases). The V gene's germline CDR1 is MNHEY and CDR2 SMNVEV (reference sequence). The CDR3 loop spans 15 amino acids. Trimming removed 1 base at V and 7 bases at J, with 16 bases between. The CDR3 DNA reads TGTGCCAGCAGTTTATGGGCAGGGATAAAGGATGAAGCTTTCTTT. Protein sequence: CASSLWAGIKDEAFF.

The rearrangement joins TRBV6-5 to TRBJ1-5; 7 nucleotides agree with TRBD1. With V trimmed by 7 bases and J by 0 bases, 6 bases remained unmatched. The V gene's germline CDR1 is MNHEY and CDR2 SVGAGI. This CDR3 comprises 15 residues. The CDR3 DNA reads as TGTGCCAGCACCTACAGGGGTGGTAGCAATCAGCCCCAGCATTTT. Translation gives CASTYRGGSNQPQHF.

V usage is TRBV30 and J usage is TRBJ1-2; D unresolved. V lost 0 bases to trimming and J lost 5 bases, with 16 bases between them. The CDR3 runs to 15 residues. Looked up from germline, CDR1 is GTSNPN and CDR2 is SVGIG (reference sequence). The CDR3 bases are TGTGCCTGGAGTGTACTACGTAGTAGTGAATATGGCTACACCTTC. Translating it yields CAWSVLRSSEYGYTF.

This clone was observed a handful of times. V is TRBV7-9 and J is TRBJ2-5, with a weak D call TRBD2 (6 bases). The CDR3 is made up of 15 amino acids. Germline V gene data show CDR1 as SEHNR and CDR2 as FQNEAQ (reference sequence). V lost 3 bases and J lost 1, with 12 bases in between. CDR3 sequence: CASSFTAGPQETQYF. In DNA form, the CDR3 reads TGTGCCAGCAGCTTTACGGCGGGACCCCAAGAGACCCAGTACTTC.

A word on this clone: A junction boundary mismatches the germline segment, possibly from a read error. The CDR3 protein is CASSPGAGTARQDF. CDR3 bases: TGCGCCAGCAGCCCGGGGGCCGGGACAGCCCGCCAAGACTTC. This rearrangement joins TRBV5-1 to TRBJ2-5, with a possible D match to TRBD1 (7 bases). CDR1 SGHRS and CDR2 YFSETQ come from the germline V gene. CDR3 length: 14 amino acids. The full variable domain, completed using reference TRBV5-1 and TRBJ2-5, is KAGVTQTPRYLIKTRGQQVTLSCSPISGHRSVSWYQQTPGQGLQFLFEYFSETQRNKGNFPGRFSGRQFSNSRSEMNVSTLELGDSALYLCASSPGAGTARQDFGPGTRLLVL.

This clone was detected a few times. The J gene is TRBJ2-1, the V gene TRBV6-6, with D maybe TRBD1 (6 bases). The CDR3 extends over 16 amino acids. Germline CDR1 reads MNHNY; CDR2 reads SVGAGI (reference sequence). Trimming removed 2 bases at V and 1 base at J, with 12 bases between. Written as DNA, the CDR3 is TGTGCCAGCAGTTACGGAAACAGGGTATCCTACAATGAGCAGTTCTTC. This translates into CASSYGNRVSYNEQFF.

The V call is TRBV2, the J call TRBJ2-1, with 8 positions matching TRBD1. The CDR3 contains 14 residues. Per germline, CDR1 SNHLY and CDR2 FYNNEI. V shed 5 bases and J 9 bases; nucleotides not matched to a gene: 9. The CDR3 nucleotides read TGTGCCAGCAGTATCGACAGGGGCAGCGGTGAGCAGTTCTTC. Its translation: CASSIDRGSGEQFF. The variable domain in full, with the rest retrieved from reference TRBV2 and TRBJ2-1, is EPEVTQTPSHQVTQMGQEVILRCVPISNHLYFYWYRQILGQKVEFLVSFYNNEISEKSEIFDDQFSVERPDGSNFTLKIRSTKLEDSAMYFCASSIDRGSGEQFFGPGTRLTVL.

V is TRBV27 and J is TRBJ2-5; D uncertain. CDR1 MNHEY and CDR2 SMNVEV come from the germline V gene (reference sequence). V lost 4 bases to trimming and J lost 2 bases, with 2 bases between them. The CDR3 consists of 11 residues. The CDR3 region is CASSSQETQYF. The DNA for the CDR3 is TGTGCCAGCAGTTCACAAGAGACCCAGTACTTC.

The rearrangement uses TRBV27 and TRBJ1-4; TRBD1 might be the D (5 bases). This CDR3 has 14 residues. V lost 6 bases and J lost 7, with 15 bases in between. CDR1 and CDR2 (germline): MNHEY, SMNVEV (reference sequence). The DNA for the CDR3 is TGTGCCAGCAGAGGGCGGGGCCAAGGTGAAAAACTGTTTTTT. Its protein is CASRGRGQGEKLFF.

This clone has a single count. The chain is built from TRBV29-1 and TRBJ2-3, with a possible D match to TRBD1 (6 bases). Germline V CDR1 and CDR2: SQVTM, ANQGSEA. Trimming left V 8 bases short and J 0 bases short, with 15 bases between. The CDR3 is 14 amino acids. In nucleotides, the CDR3 is TGCAGCATCAGGCGAGGGGGTAGCACAGATACGCAGTATTTT. This translates into CSIRRGGSTDTQYF.

This chain joins TRBV29-1 and TRBJ2-3; TRBD2 matches at 7 bases. The germline CDR1 and CDR2 sequences are SQVTM and ANQGSEA. The CDR3 consists of 15 residues. With V trimmed by 3 bases and J by 2 bases, 8 bases remained unmatched. CDR3 DNA: TGCAGCGTTGATAGGGCGGGAGTAAACACAGATACGCAGTATTTT. Its translation: CSVDRAGVNTDTQYF.

The chain is built from TRBV28 and TRBJ1-5; D is ambiguous. Trimming stripped 3 bases from V and 7 bases from J, with 10 bases between. Germline CDR1 MDHEN, CDR2 SYDVKM. The CDR3 covers 13 residues. CDR3 nucleotides: TGTGCCAGCAGTTTGTCGGTTTCACAGCCCCAGCATTTT. As protein: CASSLSVSQPQHF. The full variable domain, its missing parts supplied by reference TRBV28 and TRBJ1-5, is DVKVTQSSRYLVKRTGEKVFLECVQDMDHENMFWYRQDPGLGLRLIYFSYDVKMKEKGDIPEGYSVSREKKERFSLILESASTNQTSMYLCASSLSVSQPQHFGDGTRLSIL.

The chain links TRBV2 to TRBJ2-1; TRBD2 is a possible D gene (6 bases). Per the germline V gene, CDR1 is SNHLY and CDR2 is FYNNEI. The V end lost 7 bases, the J end lost 9 bases, and 16 bases lay between the germline ends. The CDR3 spans 13 residues. The CDR3 sequence is CASTEGKGGEQFF. The CDR3 DNA follows: TGTGCCAGCACCGAAGGGAAGGGAGGTGAGCAGTTCTTC.

This chain connects TRBV6-1 to TRBJ2-1; tentatively, D is TRBD2 (6 bases). Germline values: CDR1 MNHNS, CDR2 SASEGT. V lost 7 bases and J 6 bases, leaving 13 bases between the germline ends. The CDR3 consists of 13 residues. Written as DNA, the CDR3 is TGTGCCAGCAACGGACTATTCGCCAATGAGCAGTTCTTC. Translating gives CASNGLFANEQFF.

The V call is TRBV27, the J call TRBJ2-3; D uncertain. This CDR3 comprises 15 residues. Germline V lookup: CDR1 MNHEY, CDR2 SMNVEV (reference sequence). V lost 5 bases, J lost 0 bases, and 12 bases lay in between. The CDR3 region has the DNA TGTGCCAGCAGTCCCCGCCGGTTTAGCACAGATACGCAGTATTTT. Its protein is CASSPRRFSTDTQYF.

The genes are TRBV15 and TRBJ1-3; D possibly corresponds to TRBD1 (5 bases). CDR3 length: 15 amino acids. The V end was cut by 0 bases, the J end by 4 bases, with 10 bases between. Germline lookup yields CDR1 LNHNV and CDR2 YYDKDF (reference sequence). The CDR3: CATSREQAAGNTIYF. The CDR3 region has the DNA TGTGCCACCAGCAGAGAACAGGCCGCGGGAAACACCATATATTTT.

This chain uses TRBV19 with TRBJ1-2; 9 bases line up with TRBD1. Germline CDR1 and CDR2: LNHDA and SQIVND (reference sequence). This CDR3 comprises 13 residues. The junction had 7 bases not matched to a gene; V was cut back by 6 bases and J by 8 bases. The CDR3 DNA is TGTGCCAGTAGGTGGACAGGGGTAGACGGCTACACCTTC. It translates to CASRWTGVDGYTF.

Only a few counts were recorded for this clone. The chain uses TRBV6-5 and TRBJ1-1; 8 bases match TRBD1. Germline trimming cut 6 bases from V and 9 bases from J; bases unmatched to any gene: 12. There are 14 residues in the CDR3. In germline, CDR1 is MNHEY, CDR2 SVGAGI. This CDR3 reads CASRGGTGGGQAFF. The DNA of the CDR3 is TGTGCCAGCAGGGGGGGGACAGGTGGAGGTCAAGCTTTCTTT.

This CDR3 is CASSLSGGYNEQFF. DNA for the CDR3: TGCGCCAGCAGCTTATCGGGTGGGTACAATGAGCAGTTCTTC. The chain carries TRBV5-1 and TRBJ2-1; unclear D gene. CDR1 is SGHRS, CDR2 YFSETQ, per germline. The CDR3 totals 14 residues. V was pared by 2 bases and J by 4 bases, with 10 bases between.

This clone was detected a few times. The chain couples TRBV7-2 to TRBJ1-1, with D possibly TRBD1 on 6 matching bases. The CDR3 spans 15 residues. CDR1 and CDR2 (germline): SGHTA, FQGNSA. V lost 7 bases, J lost 2 bases, and 17 bases lay in between. In DNA form, the CDR3 reads TGTGCCAGCAATTTTTACGGACAGACCAACACTGAAGCTTTCTTT. Amino acids: CASNFYGQTNTEAFF.

The V and J genes are TRBV7-2 and TRBJ2-7; D might be TRBD2 (6 bases). The CDR3 is made up of 14 amino acids. V shed 5 bases and J shed 7 bases, with 18 bases lying between them. The germline gives CDR1 SGHTA, CDR2 FQGNSA. CDR3 sequence (DNA): TGTGCCAGCAGCCCCCAACGGGACTCCGGGGAGCAGTACGTC. Translation: CASSPQRDSGEQYV.

This clone was seen only once. J is TRBJ2-7 and V is TRBV18, with 9 bases that match TRBD2. Germline CDR1 and CDR2: KGHSH and LQKENI. The CDR3 has 12 residues. V dropped 3 bases and J dropped 6; count of bases not matched to a gene: 0. For the CDR3, the DNA is TGTGCCAGCTCACCGACTAGCGGCGAGCAGTACGTC. This gives the protein CASSPTSGEQYV.

This clone appeared a few times. The chain carries TRBV28 and TRBJ1-3; D remains unclear. Germline CDR1 and CDR2: MDHEN and SYDVKM. The CDR3 runs to 15 residues. V was shortened by 6 bases and J by 0 bases, with 12 bases between the two germline ends. The CDR3 is CASRQTALSGNTIYF. DNA for the CDR3: TGTGCCAGCAGACAAACCGCTCTCTCTGGAAACACCATATATTTT. Looking up the rest from reference TRBV28 and TRBJ1-3 gives the full variable domain: DVKVTQSSRYLVKRTGEKVFLECVQDMDHENMFWYRQDPGLGLRLIYFSYDVKMKEKGDIPEGYSVSREKKERFSLILESASTNQTSMYLCASRQTALSGNTIYFGEGSWLTVV.

This sequence joins TRBV7-2 and TRBJ1-5; D gene ambiguous. Deletions cut 1 base from V and 0 bases from J, with 7 bases between. Per germline, CDR1 SGHTA and CDR2 FQGNSA. The CDR3 contains 15 residues. The CDR3 protein is CASSLGHNSNQPQHF. Written as DNA, the CDR3 is TGTGCCAGCAGCTTAGGACATAATAGCAATCAGCCCCAGCATTTT.